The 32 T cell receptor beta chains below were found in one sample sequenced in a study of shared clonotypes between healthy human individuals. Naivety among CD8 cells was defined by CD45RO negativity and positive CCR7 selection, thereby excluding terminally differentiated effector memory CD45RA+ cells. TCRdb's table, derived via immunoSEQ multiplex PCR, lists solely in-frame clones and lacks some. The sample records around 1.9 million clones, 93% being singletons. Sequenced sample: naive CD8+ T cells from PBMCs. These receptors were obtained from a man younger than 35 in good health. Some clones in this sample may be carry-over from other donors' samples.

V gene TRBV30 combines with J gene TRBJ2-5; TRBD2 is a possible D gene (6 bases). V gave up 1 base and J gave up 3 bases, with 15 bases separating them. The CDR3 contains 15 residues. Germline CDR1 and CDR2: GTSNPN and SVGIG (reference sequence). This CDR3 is CAWSGIGGEEETQYF. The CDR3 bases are TGTGCCTGGAGTGGGATCGGAGGGGAAGAAGAGACCCAGTACTTC.

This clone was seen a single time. The DNA for the CDR3 is TGTGCCAGCAGCCCGAACGGCGGCTCCTACAATGAGCAGTTCTTC. As protein: CASSPNGGSYNEQFF. V usage is TRBV7-2 and J usage is TRBJ2-1; D is unresolved. CDR1 is SGHTA and CDR2 is FQGNSA in the germline V gene. V lost 5 bases to trimming and J lost 0 bases, with 11 bases between them. The CDR3 contains 15 residues.

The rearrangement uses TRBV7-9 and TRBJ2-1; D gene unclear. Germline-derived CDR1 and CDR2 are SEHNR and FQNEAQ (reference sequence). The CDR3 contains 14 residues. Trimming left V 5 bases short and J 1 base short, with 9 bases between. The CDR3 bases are TGTGCCAGCAGCCCCCCGAGGTCCTACAATGAGCAGTTCTTC. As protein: CASSPPRSYNEQFF. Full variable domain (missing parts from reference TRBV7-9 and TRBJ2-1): DTGVSQNPRHKITKRGQNVTFRCDPISEHNRLYWYRQTLGQGPEFLTYFQNEAQLEKSRLLSDRFSAERPKGSFSTLEIQRTEQGDSAMYLCASSPPRSYNEQFFGPGTRLTVL.

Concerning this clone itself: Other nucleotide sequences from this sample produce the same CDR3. CDR3 amino acids: CASSPGLLYEQYF. The CDR3 DNA is TGTGCCAGCAGCCCCGGACTGCTATACGAGCAGTACTTC. The chain uses TRBV9 and TRBJ2-7; D possibly corresponds to TRBD2 (5 bases). Trimming took off 4 bases at V and 4 bases at J, with 12 bases between the two ends. Per germline, CDR1 SGDLS and CDR2 YYNGEE. The CDR3 contains 13 residues.

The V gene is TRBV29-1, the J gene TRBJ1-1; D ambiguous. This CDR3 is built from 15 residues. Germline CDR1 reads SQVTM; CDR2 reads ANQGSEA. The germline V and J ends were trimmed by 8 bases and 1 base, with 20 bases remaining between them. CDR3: CSIALLGGSNTEAFF. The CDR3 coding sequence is TGCAGCATCGCCCTTCTAGGCGGATCGAACACTGAAGCTTTCTTT.

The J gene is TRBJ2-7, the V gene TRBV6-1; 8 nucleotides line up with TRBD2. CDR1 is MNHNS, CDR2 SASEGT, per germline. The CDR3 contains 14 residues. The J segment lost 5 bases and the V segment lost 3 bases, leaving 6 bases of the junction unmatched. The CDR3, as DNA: TGTGCCAGCAGTGACGCGGGAGGTCCCCACGAGCAGTACTTC. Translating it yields CASSDAGGPHEQYF.

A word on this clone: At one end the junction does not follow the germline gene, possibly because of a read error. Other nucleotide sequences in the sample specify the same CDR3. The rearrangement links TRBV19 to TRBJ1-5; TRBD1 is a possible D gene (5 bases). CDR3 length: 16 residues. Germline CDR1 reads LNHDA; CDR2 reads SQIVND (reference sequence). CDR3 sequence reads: CASSSPGGAGNQPQHF. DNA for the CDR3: TGCGCCAGTAGTAGCCCGGGTGGTGCAGGGAATCAGCCCCAGCATTTT.

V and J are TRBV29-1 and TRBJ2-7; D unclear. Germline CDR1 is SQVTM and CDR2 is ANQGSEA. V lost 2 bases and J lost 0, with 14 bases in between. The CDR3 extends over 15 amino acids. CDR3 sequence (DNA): TGCAGCGTTGAAATTGGCAGGACGGCCTCCTACGAGCAGTACTTC. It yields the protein CSVEIGRTASYEQYF.

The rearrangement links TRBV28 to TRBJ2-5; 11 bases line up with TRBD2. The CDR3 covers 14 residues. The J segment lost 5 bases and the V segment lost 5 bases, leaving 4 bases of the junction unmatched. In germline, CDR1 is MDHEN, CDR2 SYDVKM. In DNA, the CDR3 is TGTGCCAGCAGTGATAGCGGGAGGGCCGAGACCCAGTACTTC. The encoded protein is CASSDSGRAETQYF.

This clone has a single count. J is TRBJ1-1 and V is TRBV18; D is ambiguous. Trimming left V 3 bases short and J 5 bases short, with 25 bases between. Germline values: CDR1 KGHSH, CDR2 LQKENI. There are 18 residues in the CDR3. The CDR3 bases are TGTGCCAGCTCACCGCTAGGACCAGACGCGGTGTTGGAGACTGAAGCTTTCTTT. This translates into CASSPLGPDAVLETEAFF. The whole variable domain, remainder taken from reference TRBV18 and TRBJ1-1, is NAGVMQNPRHLVRRRGQEARLRCSPMKGHSHVYWYRQLPEEGLKFMVYLQKENIIDESGMPKERFSAEFPKEGPSILRIQQVVRGDSAAYFCASSPLGPDAVLETEAFFGQGTRLTVV.

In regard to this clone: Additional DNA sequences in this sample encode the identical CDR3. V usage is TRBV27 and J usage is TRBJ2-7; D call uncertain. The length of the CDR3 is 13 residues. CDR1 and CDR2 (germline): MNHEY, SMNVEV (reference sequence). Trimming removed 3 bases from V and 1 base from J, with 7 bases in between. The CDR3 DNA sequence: TGTGCCAGCAGTTTTACCGGGTCCTACGAGCAGTACTTC. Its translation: CASSFTGSYEQYF.

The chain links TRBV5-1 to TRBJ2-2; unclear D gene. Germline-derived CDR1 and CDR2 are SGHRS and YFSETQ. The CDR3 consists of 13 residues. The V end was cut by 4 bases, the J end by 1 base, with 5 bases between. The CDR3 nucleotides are TGCGCCAGCAGCCCAGGGAACACCGGGGAGCTGTTTTTT. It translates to CASSPGNTGELFF.

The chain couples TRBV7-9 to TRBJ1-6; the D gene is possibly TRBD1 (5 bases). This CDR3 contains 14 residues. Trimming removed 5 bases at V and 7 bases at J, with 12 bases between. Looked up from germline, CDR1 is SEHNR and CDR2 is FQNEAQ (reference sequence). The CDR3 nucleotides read TGTGCCAGCAGCGCAGAGGGGCGCAATTCACCCCTCCACTTT. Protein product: CASSAEGRNSPLHF. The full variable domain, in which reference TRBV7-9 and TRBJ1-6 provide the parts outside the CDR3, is DTGVSQNPRHKITKRGQNVTFRCDPISEHNRLYWYRQTLGQGPEFLTYFQNEAQLEKSRLLSDRFSAERPKGSFSTLEIQRTEQGDSAMYLCASSAEGRNSPLHFGNGTRLTVT.

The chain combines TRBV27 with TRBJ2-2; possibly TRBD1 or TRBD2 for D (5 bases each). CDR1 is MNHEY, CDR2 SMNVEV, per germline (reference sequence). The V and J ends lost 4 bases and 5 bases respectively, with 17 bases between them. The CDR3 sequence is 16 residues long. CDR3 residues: CASSSLGVPGTGELFF. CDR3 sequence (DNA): TGTGCCAGCAGTTCCCTAGGGGTTCCGGGAACCGGGGAGCTGTTTTTT.

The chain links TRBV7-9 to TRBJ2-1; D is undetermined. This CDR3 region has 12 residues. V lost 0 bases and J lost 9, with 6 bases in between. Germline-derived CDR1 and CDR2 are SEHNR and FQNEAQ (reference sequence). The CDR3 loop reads CASSLADFEQFF. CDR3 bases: TGTGCCAGCAGCTTAGCAGACTTTGAGCAGTTCTTC.

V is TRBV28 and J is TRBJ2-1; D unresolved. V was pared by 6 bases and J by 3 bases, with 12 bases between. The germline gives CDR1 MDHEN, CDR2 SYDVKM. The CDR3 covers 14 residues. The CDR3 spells CASRETQNYNEQFF. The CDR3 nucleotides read TGTGCCAGCAGGGAGACCCAGAACTACAATGAGCAGTTCTTC.

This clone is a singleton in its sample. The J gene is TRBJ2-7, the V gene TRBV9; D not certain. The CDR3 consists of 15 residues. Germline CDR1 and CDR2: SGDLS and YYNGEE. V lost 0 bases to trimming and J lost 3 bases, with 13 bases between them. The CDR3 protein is CASSVGFEVNYEQYF. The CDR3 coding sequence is TGTGCCAGCAGCGTAGGATTCGAGGTGAACTACGAGCAGTACTTC.

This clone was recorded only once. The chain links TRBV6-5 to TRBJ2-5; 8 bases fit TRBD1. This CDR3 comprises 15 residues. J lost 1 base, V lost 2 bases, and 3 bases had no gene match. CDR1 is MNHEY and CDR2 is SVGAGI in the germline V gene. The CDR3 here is CASSYAGQVQETQYF. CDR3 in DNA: TGTGCCAGCAGTTACGCGGGACAGGTCCAAGAGACCCAGTACTTC.

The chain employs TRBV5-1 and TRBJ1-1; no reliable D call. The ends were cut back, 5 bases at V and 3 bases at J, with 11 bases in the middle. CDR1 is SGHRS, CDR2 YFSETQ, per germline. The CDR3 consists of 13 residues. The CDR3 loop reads CASRELRDTEAFF. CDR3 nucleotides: TGCGCCAGCAGAGAGTTGCGAGACACTGAAGCTTTCTTT.

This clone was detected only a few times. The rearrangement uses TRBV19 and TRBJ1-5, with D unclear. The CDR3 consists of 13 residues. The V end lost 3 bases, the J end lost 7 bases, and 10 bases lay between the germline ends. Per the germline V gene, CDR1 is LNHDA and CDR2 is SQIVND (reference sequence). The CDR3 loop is CASSISIGQPQHF. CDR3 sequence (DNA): TGTGCCAGTAGTATTTCGATCGGGCAGCCCCAGCATTTT.

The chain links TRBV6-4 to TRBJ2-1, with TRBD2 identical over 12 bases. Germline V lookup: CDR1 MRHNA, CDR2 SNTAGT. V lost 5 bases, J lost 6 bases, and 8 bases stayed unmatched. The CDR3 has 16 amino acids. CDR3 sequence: CASSRLAGEIRNEQFF. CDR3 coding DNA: TGTGCCAGCAGTAGACTAGCGGGAGAAATCCGCAATGAGCAGTTCTTC.

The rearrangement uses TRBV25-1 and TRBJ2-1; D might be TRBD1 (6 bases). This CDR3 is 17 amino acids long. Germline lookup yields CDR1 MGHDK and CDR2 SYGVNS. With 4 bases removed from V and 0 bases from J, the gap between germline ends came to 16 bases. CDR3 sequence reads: CASSGSKDRSSYNEQFF. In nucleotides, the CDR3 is TGTGCCAGCAGTGGTTCGAAGGACAGAAGCTCCTACAATGAGCAGTTCTTC.

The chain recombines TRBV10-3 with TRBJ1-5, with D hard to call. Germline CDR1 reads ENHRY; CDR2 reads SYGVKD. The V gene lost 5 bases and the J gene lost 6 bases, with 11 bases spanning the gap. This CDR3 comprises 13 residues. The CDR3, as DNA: TGTGCCATCAGTCCCGAGAACGTTCAGCCCCAGCATTTT. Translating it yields CAISPENVQPQHF.

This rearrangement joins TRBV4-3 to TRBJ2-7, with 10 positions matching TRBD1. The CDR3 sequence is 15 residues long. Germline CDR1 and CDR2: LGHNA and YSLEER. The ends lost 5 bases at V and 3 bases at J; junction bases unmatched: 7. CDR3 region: CASSYRTGGNYEQYF. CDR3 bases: TGCGCCAGCAGCTACCGGACAGGGGGTAACTACGAGCAGTACTTC.

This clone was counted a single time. The CDR3 DNA is TGTGCCAGCAGCCCCCGGGACGCGGCGATCCACGAGCAGTACTTC. This translates into CASSPRDAAIHEQYF. This rearrangement joins TRBV9 to TRBJ2-7; D may be TRBD1 or TRBD2 (5 bases each). Germline V gene sequence: CDR1 SGDLS, CDR2 YYNGEE. V shed 4 bases and J shed 5 bases, with 19 bases lying between them. CDR3 length: 15 amino acids.

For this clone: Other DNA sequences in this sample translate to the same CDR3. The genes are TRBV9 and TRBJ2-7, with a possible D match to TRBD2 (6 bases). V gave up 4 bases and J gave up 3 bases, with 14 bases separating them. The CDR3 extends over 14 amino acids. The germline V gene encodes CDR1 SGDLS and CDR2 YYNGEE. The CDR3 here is CASSPTGSGYEQYF. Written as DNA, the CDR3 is TGTGCCAGCAGCCCAACCGGGAGCGGCTACGAGCAGTACTTC.

The CDR3 here is CASSLAQAIGEKLFF. The CDR3 DNA reads as TGTGCCAGCAGCTTAGCACAGGCAATCGGTGAAAAACTGTTTTTT. This chain joins TRBV7-9 and TRBJ1-4, with D possibly matching TRBD1 (5 bases). CDR1 SEHNR and CDR2 FQNEAQ come from the germline V gene (reference sequence). The germline V and J ends were trimmed by 0 bases and 7 bases, with 12 bases remaining between them. The CDR3 sequence is 15 residues long.

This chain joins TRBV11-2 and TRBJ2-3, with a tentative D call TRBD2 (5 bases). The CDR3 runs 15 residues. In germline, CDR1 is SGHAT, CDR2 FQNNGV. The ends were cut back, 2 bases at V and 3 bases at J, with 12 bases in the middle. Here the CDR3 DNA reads TGTGCCAGCAGCTTATCATGGGAGTATACAGATACGCAGTATTTT. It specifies CASSLSWEYTDTQYF. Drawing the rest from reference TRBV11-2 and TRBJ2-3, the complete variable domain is EAGVAQSPRYKIIEKRQSVAFWCNPISGHATLYWYQQILGQGPKLLIQFQNNGVVDDSQLPKDRFSAERLKGVDSTLKIQPAKLEDSAVYLCASSLSWEYTDTQYFGPGTRLTVL.

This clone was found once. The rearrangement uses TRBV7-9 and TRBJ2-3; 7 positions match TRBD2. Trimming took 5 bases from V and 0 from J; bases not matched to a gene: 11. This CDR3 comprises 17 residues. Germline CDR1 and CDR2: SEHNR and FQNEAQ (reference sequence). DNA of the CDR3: TGTGCCAGCAGCCCGGACTTCTGGGGGGGGAGCACAGATACGCAGTATTTT. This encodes CASSPDFWGGSTDTQYF. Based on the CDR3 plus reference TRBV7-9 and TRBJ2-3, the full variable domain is DTGVSQNPRHKITKRGQNVTFRCDPISEHNRLYWYRQTLGQGPEFLTYFQNEAQLEKSRLLSDRFSAERPKGSFSTLEIQRTEQGDSAMYLCASSPDFWGGSTDTQYFGPGTRLTVL.

CDR3 amino acids: CASSRGLVGQPQHF. The CDR3 region has the DNA TGTGCCAGCAGTAGGGGGCTTGTGGGTCAGCCCCAGCATTTT. This chain connects TRBV27 to TRBJ1-5; 7 nucleotides align to TRBD1. Looked up from germline, CDR1 is MNHEY and CDR2 is SMNVEV (reference sequence). Unmatched junction bases numbered 7, after V lost 5 bases and J lost 6 bases. The CDR3 has 14 residues.

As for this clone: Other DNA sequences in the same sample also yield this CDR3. In nucleotides, the CDR3 is TGTGCCAGTCGGGACAGCTCCTACAATGAGCAGTTCTTC. It specifies CASRDSSYNEQFF. The chain carries TRBV7-9 and TRBJ2-1; TRBD1 matches 7 bases. The CDR3 consists of 13 residues. V lost 9 bases to trimming and J lost 0 bases; unmatched junction nucleotides: 2. Germline V lookup: CDR1 SEHNR, CDR2 FQNEAQ (reference sequence).

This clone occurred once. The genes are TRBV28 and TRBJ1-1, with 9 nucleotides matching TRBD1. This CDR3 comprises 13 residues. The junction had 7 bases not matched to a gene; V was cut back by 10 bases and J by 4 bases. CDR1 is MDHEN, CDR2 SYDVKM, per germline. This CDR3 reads CATLGTGRTEAFF. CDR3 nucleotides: TGTGCCACGCTCGGGACAGGGCGCACTGAAGCTTTCTTT.